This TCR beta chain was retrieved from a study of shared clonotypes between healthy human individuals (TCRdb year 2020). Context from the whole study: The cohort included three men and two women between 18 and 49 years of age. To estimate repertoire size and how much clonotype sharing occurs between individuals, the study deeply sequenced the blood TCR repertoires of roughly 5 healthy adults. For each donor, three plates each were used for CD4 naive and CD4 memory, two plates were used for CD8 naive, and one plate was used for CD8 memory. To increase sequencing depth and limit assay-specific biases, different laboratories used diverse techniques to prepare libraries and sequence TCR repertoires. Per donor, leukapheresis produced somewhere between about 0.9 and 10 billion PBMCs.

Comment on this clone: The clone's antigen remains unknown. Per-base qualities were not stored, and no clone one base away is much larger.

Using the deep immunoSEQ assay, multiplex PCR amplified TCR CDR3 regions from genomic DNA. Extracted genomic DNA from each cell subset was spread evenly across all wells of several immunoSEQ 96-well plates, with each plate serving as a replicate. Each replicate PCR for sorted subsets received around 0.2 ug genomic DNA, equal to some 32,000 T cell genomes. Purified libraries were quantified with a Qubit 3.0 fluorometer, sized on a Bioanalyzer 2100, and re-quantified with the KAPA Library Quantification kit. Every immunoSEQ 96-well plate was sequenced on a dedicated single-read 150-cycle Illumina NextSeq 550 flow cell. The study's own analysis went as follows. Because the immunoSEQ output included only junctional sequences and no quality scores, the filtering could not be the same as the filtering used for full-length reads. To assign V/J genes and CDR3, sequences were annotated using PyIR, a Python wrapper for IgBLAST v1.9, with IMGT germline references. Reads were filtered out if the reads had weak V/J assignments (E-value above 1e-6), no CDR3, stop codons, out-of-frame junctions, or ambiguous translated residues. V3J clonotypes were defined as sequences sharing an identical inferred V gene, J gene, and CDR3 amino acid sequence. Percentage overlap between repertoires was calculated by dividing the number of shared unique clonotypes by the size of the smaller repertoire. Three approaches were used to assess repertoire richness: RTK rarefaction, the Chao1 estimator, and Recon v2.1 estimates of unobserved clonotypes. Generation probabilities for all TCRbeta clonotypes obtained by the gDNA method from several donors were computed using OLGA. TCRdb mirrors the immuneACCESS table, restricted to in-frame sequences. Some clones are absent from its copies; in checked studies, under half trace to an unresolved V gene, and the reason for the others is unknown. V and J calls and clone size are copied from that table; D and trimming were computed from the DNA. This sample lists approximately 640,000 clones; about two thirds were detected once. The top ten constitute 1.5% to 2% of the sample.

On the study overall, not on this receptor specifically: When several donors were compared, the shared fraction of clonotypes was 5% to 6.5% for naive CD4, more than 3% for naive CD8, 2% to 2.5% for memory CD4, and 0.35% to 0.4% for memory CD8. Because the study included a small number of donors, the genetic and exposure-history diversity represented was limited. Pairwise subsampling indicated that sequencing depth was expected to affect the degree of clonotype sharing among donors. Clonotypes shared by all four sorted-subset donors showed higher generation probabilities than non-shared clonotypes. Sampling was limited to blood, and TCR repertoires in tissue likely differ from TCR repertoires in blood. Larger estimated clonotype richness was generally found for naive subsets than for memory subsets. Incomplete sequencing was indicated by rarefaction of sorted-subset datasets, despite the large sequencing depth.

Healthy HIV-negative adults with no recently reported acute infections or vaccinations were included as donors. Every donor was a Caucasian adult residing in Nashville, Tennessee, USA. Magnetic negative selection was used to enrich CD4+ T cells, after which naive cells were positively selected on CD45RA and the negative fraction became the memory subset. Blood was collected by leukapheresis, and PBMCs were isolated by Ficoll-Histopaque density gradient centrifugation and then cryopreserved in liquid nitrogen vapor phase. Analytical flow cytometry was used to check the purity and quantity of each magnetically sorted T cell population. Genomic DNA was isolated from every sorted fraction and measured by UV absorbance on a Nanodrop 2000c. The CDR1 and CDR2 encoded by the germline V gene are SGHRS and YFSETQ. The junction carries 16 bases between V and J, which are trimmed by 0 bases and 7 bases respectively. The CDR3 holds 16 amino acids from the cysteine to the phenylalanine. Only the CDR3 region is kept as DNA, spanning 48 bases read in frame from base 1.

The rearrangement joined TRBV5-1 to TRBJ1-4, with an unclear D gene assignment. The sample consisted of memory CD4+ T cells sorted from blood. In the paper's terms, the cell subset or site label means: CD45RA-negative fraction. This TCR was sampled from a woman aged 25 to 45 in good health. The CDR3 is CASSLGENLRGEKLFF. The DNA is TGCGCCAGCAGCTTGGGGGAGAACCTGAGAGGTGAAAAACTGTTTTTT.